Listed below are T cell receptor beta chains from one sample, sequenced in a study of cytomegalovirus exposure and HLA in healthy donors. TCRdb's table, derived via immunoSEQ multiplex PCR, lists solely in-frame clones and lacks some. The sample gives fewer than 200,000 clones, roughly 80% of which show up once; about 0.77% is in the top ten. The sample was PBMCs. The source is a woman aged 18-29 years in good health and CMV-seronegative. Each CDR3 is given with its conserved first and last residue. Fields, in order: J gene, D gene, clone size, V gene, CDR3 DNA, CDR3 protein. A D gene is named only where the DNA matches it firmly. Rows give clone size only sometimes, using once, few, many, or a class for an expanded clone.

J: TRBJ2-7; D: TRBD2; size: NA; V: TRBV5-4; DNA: TGTGCCAGCAGCATGCCTAGCGGGAGGGCCCCCTACGAGCAGTACTTC; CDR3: CASSMPSGRAPYEQYF
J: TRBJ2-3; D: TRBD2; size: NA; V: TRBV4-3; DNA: TGCGCCAGCAGCCAAGATTGGGGGGGACTAGCGGGGCGAGATACGCAGTATTTT; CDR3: CASSQDWGGLAGRDTQYF
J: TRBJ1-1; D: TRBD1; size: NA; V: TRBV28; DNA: TGTGCCAGCAGTTACAGGGGTCGTGTAGCTTTCTTT; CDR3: CASSYRGRVAFF
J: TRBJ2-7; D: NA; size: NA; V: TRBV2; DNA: TGTGCCAGCGGTCAGCTAGCGCGCTACGAGCAGTACTTC; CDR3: CASGQLARYEQYF
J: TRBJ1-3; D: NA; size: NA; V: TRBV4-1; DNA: TGCGCCAGCAGCCCCCGCCCGGACGGGGGGCTAGACGCCATATATTTT; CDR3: CASSPRPDGGLDAIYF
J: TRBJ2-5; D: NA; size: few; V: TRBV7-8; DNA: TGTGCCAGCAATACAGGGTACGAAGAGACCCAGTACTTC; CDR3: CASNTGYEETQYF
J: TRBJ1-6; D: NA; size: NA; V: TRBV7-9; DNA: TGTGCCAGCAGCCCACCAGGGTCTTCACCCCTCCACTTT; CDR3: CASSPPGSSPLHF
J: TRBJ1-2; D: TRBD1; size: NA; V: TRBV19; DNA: TGTGCCAGTAGCCTTGTGGAAAAAGGGGGCGCTGGCTACACCTTC; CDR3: CASSLVEKGGAGYTF
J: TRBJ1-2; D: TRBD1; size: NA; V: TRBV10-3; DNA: TGTGCCATCAGTGACGGGACAGGTCATGGCTACACCTTC; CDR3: CAISDGTGHGYTF
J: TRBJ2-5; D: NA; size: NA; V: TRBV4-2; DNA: TGTGCCAGCAGCCAAGTATTAGGGAAGGGGGAGACCCAGTACTTC; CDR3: CASSQVLGKGETQYF
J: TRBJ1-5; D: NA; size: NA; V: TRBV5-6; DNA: TGTGCCAGCAGCCAAGGGGGGGCCCAGCATTTT; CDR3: CASSQGGAQHF
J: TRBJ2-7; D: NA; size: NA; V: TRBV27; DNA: TGTGCCAGCAGTCTCTCCCTCCTCTCCTACGAGCAGTACTTC; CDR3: CASSLSLLSYEQYF
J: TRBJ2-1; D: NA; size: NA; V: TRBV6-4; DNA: TGTGCCAGCAGCGGTGGGACTGACCGCGATGAGCAGTTCTTC; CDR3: CASSGGTDRDEQFF
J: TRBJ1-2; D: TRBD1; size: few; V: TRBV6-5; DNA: TGTGCCAGCAGTTACACAGGGGGCGATGGCTACACCTTC; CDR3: CASSYTGGDGYTF
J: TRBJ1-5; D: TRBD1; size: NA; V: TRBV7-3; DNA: TGTGCCAGCAGCTTGACAGGGAGCAATCAGCCCCAGCATTTT; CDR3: CASSLTGSNQPQHF
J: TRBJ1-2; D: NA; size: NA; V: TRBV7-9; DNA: TGTGCCAGCAGCTTTGGTAGCACGACGAACTATGGCTACACCTTC; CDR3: CASSFGSTTNYGYTF
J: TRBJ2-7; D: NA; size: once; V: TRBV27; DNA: TGTGCCAGCAAGGGGACCTACGAGCAGTACTTC; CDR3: CASKGTYEQYF
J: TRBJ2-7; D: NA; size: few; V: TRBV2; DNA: TGTGCCAGCAGGCGGTCGAGGGAGCCGACCTACGAGCAGTACTTC; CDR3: CASRRSREPTYEQYF
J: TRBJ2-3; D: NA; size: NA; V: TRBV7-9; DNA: TGTGCCAGCAGCCCATTGCGGGGCGATACGCAGTATTTT; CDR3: CASSPLRGDTQYF
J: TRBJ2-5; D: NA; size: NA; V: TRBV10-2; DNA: TGCGCGCTGAAACCGGTCTCGGGAGAGACCCAGTACTTC; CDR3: CALKPVSGETQYF
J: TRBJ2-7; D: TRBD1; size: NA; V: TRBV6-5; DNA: TGTGCCAGCAGCACCTGGACAGGGGATGGCCTCGAGCAGTACTTC; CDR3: CASSTWTGDGLEQYF
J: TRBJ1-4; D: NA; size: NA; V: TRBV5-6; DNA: TGTGCCAGCAACTTCCGGGGGAGGGATGAAAAACTGTTTTTT; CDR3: CASNFRGRDEKLFF
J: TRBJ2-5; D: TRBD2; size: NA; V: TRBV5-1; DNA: TGCGCCAGCCTCGGGACTAGCGACCAAGAGACCCAGTACTTC; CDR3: CASLGTSDQETQYF
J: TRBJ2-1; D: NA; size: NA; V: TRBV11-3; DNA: TGTGCCAGCAGCTCTGACACCTACAATGAGCAGTTCTTC; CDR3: CASSSDTYNEQFF
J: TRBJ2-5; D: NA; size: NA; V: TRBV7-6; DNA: TGTGCCAGCAGCTTAGGGCAGGGTCGGCAAGGAGAGACCCAGTACTTC; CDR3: CASSLGQGRQGETQYF
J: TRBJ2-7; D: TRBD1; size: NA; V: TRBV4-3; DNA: TGCGCCAGCAGCCAAGGGGTGACAGGGTCCTACGAGCAGTACTTC; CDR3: CASSQGVTGSYEQYF
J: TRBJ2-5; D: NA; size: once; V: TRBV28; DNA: TGTGCCAGCAGATTTAGCGGAGCCCAAGAGACCCAGTACTTC; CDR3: CASRFSGAQETQYF
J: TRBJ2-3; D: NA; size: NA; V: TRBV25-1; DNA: TGTGCCAGCAGTGTGGAGTATACGCAGTATTTT; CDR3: CASSVEYTQYF
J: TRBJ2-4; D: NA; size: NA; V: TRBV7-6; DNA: TGTGCCAGCAGCCCGGGCTCCCCCAGGGAAAACATTCAGTACTTC; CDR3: CASSPGSPRENIQYF
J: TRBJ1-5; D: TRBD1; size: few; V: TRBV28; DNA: TGTGCCAGCACTATACAGGGGGACGGGTATCAGCCCCAGCATTTT; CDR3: CASTIQGDGYQPQHF
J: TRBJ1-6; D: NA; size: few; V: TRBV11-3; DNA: TGTGCCAGCAGTCCAACCAGGGAACCCCTCCACTTT; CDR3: CASSPTREPLHF
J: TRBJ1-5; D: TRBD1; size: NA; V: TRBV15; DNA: TGTGCCACCAGCAGACTCGGACAGGGAAATCAGCCCCAGCATTTT; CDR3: CATSRLGQGNQPQHF
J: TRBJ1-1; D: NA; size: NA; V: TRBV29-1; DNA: TGCAGCGTTGGGGCCGGGGGGACTGAAGCTTTCTTT; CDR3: CSVGAGGTEAFF
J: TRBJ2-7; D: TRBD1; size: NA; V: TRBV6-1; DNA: TGTGCCAGCAGTGAAGGGGACAGGGACAACTACGAGCAGTACTTC; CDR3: CASSEGDRDNYEQYF
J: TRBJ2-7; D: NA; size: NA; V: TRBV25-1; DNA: TGTGCCAGCAGTTCTACAGTACAGGGTTCCCTCTACGAGCAGTACTTC; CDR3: CASSSTVQGSLYEQYF
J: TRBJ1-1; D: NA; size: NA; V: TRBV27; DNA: TGTGCCAGCAGTGGATACAGGGAGATTTTTCCGAACACTGAAGCTTTCTTT; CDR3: CASSGYREIFPNTEAFF
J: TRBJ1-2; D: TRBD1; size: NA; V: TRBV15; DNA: TGTGCCACCAGCAGAGATTTACAGGGGATAGGCTACACCTTC; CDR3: CATSRDLQGIGYTF
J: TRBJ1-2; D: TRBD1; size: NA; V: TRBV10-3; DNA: TGTGCCATTAACGGACAGGGCTATGGCTACACCTTC; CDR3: CAINGQGYGYTF
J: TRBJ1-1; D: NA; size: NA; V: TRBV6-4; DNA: TGTGCCAGCAGCCGGGACACTATGAACACTGAAGCTTTCTTT; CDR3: CASSRDTMNTEAFF
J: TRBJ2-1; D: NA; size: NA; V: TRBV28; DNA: TGTGCCAGCAGTGGGGGCAGCTCCTACAATGAGCAGTTCTTC; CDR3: CASSGGSSYNEQFF
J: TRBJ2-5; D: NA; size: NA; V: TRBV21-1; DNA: TGTGCCAGCAGCCCTAAAGGGACAGGAGTTAGGGAGACCCAGTACTTC; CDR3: CASSPKGTGVRETQYF
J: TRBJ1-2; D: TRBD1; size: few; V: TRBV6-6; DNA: TGTGCCAGCAGTTCCGACAGGGGCAGCTATGGCTACACCTTC; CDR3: CASSSDRGSYGYTF
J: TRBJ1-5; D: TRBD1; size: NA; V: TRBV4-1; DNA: TGCGCCAGCAGCCCCACCCCGACAGGGATACAGCCCCAGCATTTT; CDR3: CASSPTPTGIQPQHF
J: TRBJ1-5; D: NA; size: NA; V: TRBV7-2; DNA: TGTGCCAGCAGTTCTCGACAGGTTCATCAGCCCCAGCATTTT; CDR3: CASSSRQVHQPQHF
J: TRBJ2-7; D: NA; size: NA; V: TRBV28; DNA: TGTGCCAGCAGTTTACTGGCGCAGGGCCTCGGGTCCTACGAGCAGTACTTC; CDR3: CASSLLAQGLGSYEQYF
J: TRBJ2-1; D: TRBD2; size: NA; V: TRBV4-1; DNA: TGCGCCAGCAGCCAAGTTCGGTCTAGCGGGAGGGACCAGTACAATGAGCAGTTCTTC; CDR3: CASSQVRSSGRDQYNEQFF
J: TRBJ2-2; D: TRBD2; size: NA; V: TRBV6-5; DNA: TGTGCCAGCCAAAGGACTAGCCGCGCCACCGGGGAGCTGTTTTTT; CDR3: CASQRTSRATGELFF
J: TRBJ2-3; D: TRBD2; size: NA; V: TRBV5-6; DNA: TGTGCCAGCAGCTCGAAAAGACTAGCGGGAGTCACAGATACGCAGTATTTT; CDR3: CASSSKRLAGVTDTQYF
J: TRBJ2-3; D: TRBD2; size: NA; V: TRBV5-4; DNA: TGTGCCAGCAGCGTCAGGACTAGCGGGAGGAGCACAGATACGCAGTATTTT; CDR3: CASSVRTSGRSTDTQYF
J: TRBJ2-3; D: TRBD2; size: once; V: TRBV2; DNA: TGTGCCAGCAGTGAAATTTTCCCCGGGACTAGTACAGATACGCAGTATTTT; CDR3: CASSEIFPGTSTDTQYF
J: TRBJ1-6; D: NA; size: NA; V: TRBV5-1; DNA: TGCGCCAGCAGCTTGACAGGGTTAAGGAATTCACCCCTCCACTTT; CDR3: CASSLTGLRNSPLHF
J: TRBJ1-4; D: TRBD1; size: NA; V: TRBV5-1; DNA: TGCGCCAGCAGCTTGGGCGACAGGGCAGGGGTATGGAAACTGTTTTTT; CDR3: CASSLGDRAGVWKLFF
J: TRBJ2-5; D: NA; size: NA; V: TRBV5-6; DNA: TGTGCCAGCAGCCCCGGGGGAGAGACCCAGTACTTC; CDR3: CASSPGGETQYF
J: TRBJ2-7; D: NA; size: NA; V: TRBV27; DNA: TGTGCCAGCAGTTTATACGGCGGGTACGAGCAGTACTTC; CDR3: CASSLYGGYEQYF
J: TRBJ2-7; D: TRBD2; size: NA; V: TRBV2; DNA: TGTGCCAGCAGTTTTGGTACTAGCGGGTCCTACGAGCAGTACTTC; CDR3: CASSFGTSGSYEQYF
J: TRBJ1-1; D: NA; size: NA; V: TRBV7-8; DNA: TGTGCCAGCAGCTTAGCGCCCGAGCAAGCTTTCTTT; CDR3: CASSLAPEQAFF
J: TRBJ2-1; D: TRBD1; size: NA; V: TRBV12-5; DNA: TGTGCTAGTGGCCTAATTCAGGGGGTCTACAATGAGCAGTTCTTC; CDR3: CASGLIQGVYNEQFF
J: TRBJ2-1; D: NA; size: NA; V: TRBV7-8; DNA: TGTGCCAGCAGCTTAGCGGAACAGAACAATGAGCAGTTCTTC; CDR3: CASSLAEQNNEQFF
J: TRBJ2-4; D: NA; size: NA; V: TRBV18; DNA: TGTGCCAGCTCGCCCGATGGGGCAGGGGACATTCAGTACTTC; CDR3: CASSPDGAGDIQYF